A single TCR beta chain is shown here with its context. What this receptor recognizes is not known. No base quality values were provided; no much bigger clone lies one nucleotide off. This sample stems from a study of cytotoxic CD8 clonotypes in ibrutinib-treated CLL listed by TCRdb under 2021. In terms of the full investigation: The cohort had ten to twelve relapsed/refractory and around 14 treatment-naive patients; about 17 were IGHV unmutated. Of the approximately 86 participants in the trial, 25 to 30 had longitudinal samples available. Samples averaged roughly 280,000 productive templates and tens of thousands of productive rearrangements. Partial responses were observed in approximately 24 patients and complete responses in 2; after a median follow-up of roughly 62 months, remission was maintained in roughly 14 patients and progression was observed in approximately 12. Cryopreserved peripheral blood mononuclear cells were obtained prior to treatment, at the time of response, and at either disease progression or sustained remission. Samples at response were collected after a median of about 12 months of treatment, with a range of about 6 to 40 months. General study outcomes and caveats: Public clonotypes were found to be uncommon and were observed to contract or remain stable during treatment; the increase in clonality was shown to reflect expansion of private clonotypes at ibrutinib response. Clonality rose at ibrutinib response, remained stable during sustained remission, and dropped back toward baseline at progression. Baseline clonality was found to be higher than that of age-matched healthy donors and was strongly correlated with circulating CD8+ T-cell counts. Sampling times were not matched between patients in sustained remission and patients whose disease was progressing, and lymph node repertoires were not examined.

The germline V gene gives CDR1 as SGDLS and CDR2 as YYNGEE. The junction carries 26 bases between V and J, which are trimmed by 3 bases and 7 bases respectively. From the cysteine up to the phenylalanine, the CDR3 has a length of 17 residues. Only the CDR3 DNA stays, 51 bases, in frame from base 1. For TCR beta library preparation, approximately 2 micrograms of genomic DNA were isolated from cryopreserved PBMCs. Longitudinal blood samples from CLL patients receiving ibrutinib monotherapy were subjected to high-throughput TCR beta sequencing. The patients took part in an open-label, single-center phase 2 trial of ibrutinib monotherapy. The goal of deep resolution MiSeq sequencing was a depth between 1 in 1 million and 1 in 200,000 T cells, and coverage averaged 10x per clonotype. The immunoSEQ hsTCRB Kit was used to generate TCR beta libraries. In the authors' own workflow: Data were analyzed with ImmunoSEQ Data Assistant and ImmunoSEQ Analyzer, with V, D and J genes assigned per IMGT definitions. Clonality, with values ranging from 0 to 1, was calculated as one minus the normalized Shannon entropy of productive rearrangement frequencies. Only overrepresented clonotypes making up at least 0.05% of the repertoire of each patient were included in the public clonotype analysis. About a dozen age-matched healthy donor repertoires from immuneACCESS served as clonality controls. Drawn from immuneACCESS, this table holds only the in-frame rearrangements with V and J called that TCRdb kept. Clones are partly lost; checked studies trace under half to an unresolved V gene and leave the rest unexplained. From that table come the V and J calls and clone size; the DNA was used to work out D and trimming. The sample table contains about 76,000 clones; only one count was recorded for roughly 86% of them. The biggest ten clones account for under 7% of the sample.

Here the chain combines TRBV9 and TRBJ2-7; the D gene cannot be resolved beyond TRBD1 or TRBD2, each matching 6 bases. Sample: PBMCs, taken before ibrutinib treatment. The origin of this receptor is a human donor with chronic lymphocytic leukemia. The nucleotides are TGTGCCAGCAGCGGCCCCTCTTCTCTCGTTGAAGGGGGGGAGCAGTACTTC. Its translation is CASSGPSSLVEGGEQYF.